The T cell receptor beta chain under discussion was sequenced for a study of T cells in tuberculosis. Study-wide background: This South African cohort compared adolescents with or without latent tuberculosis against adults with active tuberculosis.

Trimming took 4 bases from V and 5 from J, leaving 10 bases between them. The CDR3 covers 12 residues. The germline V gene has CDR1 SGDLS and CDR2 YYNGEE. As to time point: new active TB diagnosis, blood taken before or within 7 days of starting treatment. Measured with immunoSEQ multiplex PCR; TCRdb has only the in-frame clones, and not every one. The sample has around 33,000 clones, about 90% seen once; the top ten hold 5% to 6.5%. This sequence originates from an adult with tuberculosis. Source: PBMCs, taken at tuberculosis diagnosis. This chain joins TRBV9 and TRBJ2-7, with D perhaps matching TRBD1 (5 bases). The chain's CDR3 is CASSPQGHEQYF. The DNA of the CDR3 is TGTGCCAGCAGCCCCCAGGGCCACGAGCAGTACTTC. Full variable domain (missing parts from reference TRBV9 and TRBJ2-7): DSGVTQTPKHLITATGQRVTLRCSPRSGDLSVYWYQQSLDQGLQFLIQYYNGEERAKGNILERFSAQQFPDLHSELNLSSLELGDSALYFCASSPQGHEQYFGPGTRLTVT.